A selection of T cell receptor beta chains follows, all from one sample in a study of shared clonotypes between healthy human individuals. Data came from immunoSEQ multiplex PCR; TCRdb stores just in-frame clones and leaves some out. The table includes millions of clones, more than 85% detected once. The sample comprised naive CD8+ T cells from PBMCs. These receptors were collected from a man between 18 and 35 years old in good health. Some clones in this sample may be carry-over from other donors' samples. CDR3s include the opening cysteine and the closing phenylalanine or tryptophan. The order of the fields is CDR3 protein, CDR3 DNA, clone size, V gene, J gene, D gene. D genes are given only for firm matches. Expanded clones get a size class; other rows say once, few or many, or leave the size out.

cdr3_aa: CASSFPGTGGTEAFF
cdr3_nt: TGTGCCAGCAGCTTTCCCGGGACAGGGGGAACTGAAGCTTTCTTT
clone_size: -
v_call: TRBV7-2
j_call: TRBJ1-1
d_call: TRBD1

cdr3_aa: CASSEARDTQYF
cdr3_nt: TGTGCCAGCAGTGAAGCACGGGATACGCAGTATTTT
clone_size: -
v_call: TRBV6-1
j_call: TRBJ2-3
d_call: -

cdr3_aa: CASSSPHAGTEAFF
cdr3_nt: TGTGCCAGCAGTTCCCCACACGCCGGAACTGAAGCTTTCTTT
clone_size: -
v_call: TRBV28
j_call: TRBJ1-1
d_call: -

cdr3_aa: CASSLDRAANTGELFF
cdr3_nt: TGTGCCAGCAGCCTGGACAGGGCCGCGAACACCGGGGAGCTGTTTTTT
clone_size: once
v_call: TRBV4-2
j_call: TRBJ2-2
d_call: TRBD1

cdr3_aa: CAILWDTQYF
cdr3_nt: TGTGCCATCCTATGGGATACGCAGTATTTT
clone_size: -
v_call: TRBV10-3
j_call: TRBJ2-3
d_call: -

cdr3_aa: CASSYGGESTEAFF
cdr3_nt: TGCGCCAGCAGCTACGGGGGGGAGAGCACTGAAGCTTTCTTT
clone_size: -
v_call: TRBV4-1
j_call: TRBJ1-1
d_call: -

cdr3_aa: CSALDYYEQYF
cdr3_nt: TGCAGTGCGTTGGACTACTACGAGCAGTACTTC
clone_size: -
v_call: TRBV20-1
j_call: TRBJ2-7
d_call: -

cdr3_aa: CASSFLAGGTEQYF
cdr3_nt: TGTGCCAGCAGTTTTCTAGCGGGAGGAACCGAGCAGTACTTC
clone_size: -
v_call: TRBV28
j_call: TRBJ2-7
d_call: TRBD2

cdr3_aa: CASSKGQRYNEQFF
cdr3_nt: TGCGCCAGCAGCAAGGGACAGAGATACAATGAGCAGTTCTTC
clone_size: -
v_call: TRBV10-1
j_call: TRBJ2-1
d_call: TRBD1

cdr3_aa: CASSLWGGYNEQFF
cdr3_nt: TGTGCCAGCAGCCTATGGGGGGGCTACAATGAGCAGTTCTTC
clone_size: once
v_call: TRBV27
j_call: TRBJ2-1
d_call: TRBD2

cdr3_aa: CASSLGRGNTGELFF
cdr3_nt: TGTGCCAGCAGTTTGGGCAGGGGGAACACCGGGGAGCTGTTTTTT
clone_size: -
v_call: TRBV27
j_call: TRBJ2-2
d_call: -

cdr3_aa: CASSQIVAGVMAEAFF
cdr3_nt: TGTGCCAGCAGCCAAATAGTGGCGGGGGTGATGGCTGAAGCTTTCTTT
clone_size: -
v_call: TRBV4-2
j_call: TRBJ1-1
d_call: -

cdr3_aa: CASSPDRAYNEQFF
cdr3_nt: TGTGCCAGCAGTCCGGACAGGGCCTACAATGAGCAGTTCTTC
clone_size: -
v_call: TRBV7-7
j_call: TRBJ2-1
d_call: TRBD1

cdr3_aa: CATSPRLSQVEQYF
cdr3_nt: TGTGCCACCAGCCCGCGGCTCAGCCAAGTCGAGCAGTACTTC
clone_size: -
v_call: TRBV15
j_call: TRBJ2-7
d_call: -

cdr3_aa: CASSWGSGLQSDTQYF
cdr3_nt: TGTGCCAGCAGTTGGGGGTCGGGACTCCAGTCAGATACGCAGTATTTT
clone_size: -
v_call: TRBV28
j_call: TRBJ2-3
d_call: -

cdr3_aa: CASSLLLSLYGYTF
cdr3_nt: TGTGCCAGCAGCTTACTGCTCAGCCTCTATGGCTACACCTTC
clone_size: -
v_call: TRBV7-2
j_call: TRBJ1-2
d_call: -

cdr3_aa: CASSVPTSGVFTDTQYF
cdr3_nt: TGTGCCAGCAGCGTCCCCACTAGCGGGGTATTCACAGATACGCAGTATTTT
clone_size: -
v_call: TRBV9
j_call: TRBJ2-3
d_call: TRBD2

cdr3_aa: CASSLGFGQGAFPQHF
cdr3_nt: TGTGCCAGCAGCTTAGGGTTTGGTCAGGGGGCTTTCCCCCAGCATTTT
clone_size: -
v_call: TRBV7-2
j_call: TRBJ1-5
d_call: TRBD1

cdr3_aa: CASSARTGDLFF
cdr3_nt: TGTGCCAGCAGCGCCCGGACAGGGGATCTGTTTTTT
clone_size: -
v_call: TRBV13
j_call: TRBJ1-4
d_call: TRBD1

cdr3_aa: CASSQENFSYEQYF
cdr3_nt: TGTGCCAGCAGCCAAGAAAACTTCTCCTACGAGCAGTACTTC
clone_size: -
v_call: TRBV4-2
j_call: TRBJ2-7
d_call: -

cdr3_aa: CASSSTPKFSYEQYF
cdr3_nt: TGTGCCAGCAGTTCCACGCCCAAGTTCTCCTACGAGCAGTACTTC
clone_size: -
v_call: TRBV27
j_call: TRBJ2-7
d_call: -

cdr3_aa: CASSSRVADAVTDTQYF
cdr3_nt: TGTGCCAGCAGCTCCCGGGTTGCGGATGCCGTAACAGATACGCAGTATTTT
clone_size: -
v_call: TRBV11-2
j_call: TRBJ2-3
d_call: -

cdr3_aa: CSVEAGVADTQYF
cdr3_nt: TGCAGCGTTGAGGCGGGAGTCGCAGATACGCAGTATTTT
clone_size: -
v_call: TRBV29-1
j_call: TRBJ2-3
d_call: TRBD2

cdr3_aa: CASSPRTGAYYEQYF
cdr3_nt: TGTGCCAGCAGCCCCCGGACAGGGGCATACTACGAGCAGTACTTC
clone_size: -
v_call: TRBV7-9
j_call: TRBJ2-7
d_call: TRBD1

cdr3_aa: CASTPVPAYEQYF
cdr3_nt: TGTGCCAGCACCCCAGTGCCCGCCTACGAGCAGTACTTC
clone_size: -
v_call: TRBV28
j_call: TRBJ2-7
d_call: -

cdr3_aa: CASSPDRVGEQYF
cdr3_nt: TGCGCCAGCAGCCCCGACAGGGTCGGCGAGCAGTACTTC
clone_size: -
v_call: TRBV5-1
j_call: TRBJ2-7
d_call: TRBD1

cdr3_aa: CASSWTGDTEAFF
cdr3_nt: TGTGCCAGTAGTTGGACAGGGGACACTGAAGCTTTCTTT
clone_size: -
v_call: TRBV19
j_call: TRBJ1-1
d_call: TRBD1

cdr3_aa: CASSGTGANEKLFF
cdr3_nt: TGCGCCAGCAGTGGGACAGGGGCTAATGAAAAACTGTTTTTT
clone_size: -
v_call: TRBV10-1
j_call: TRBJ1-4
d_call: TRBD1

cdr3_aa: CSVEQTTNTEAFF
cdr3_nt: TGCAGCGTTGAACAAACAACTAACACTGAAGCTTTCTTT
clone_size: few
v_call: TRBV29-1
j_call: TRBJ1-1
d_call: -

cdr3_aa: CASSFGTVYNEQFFGQFF
cdr3_nt: -
clone_size: -
v_call: TRBV7-2
j_call: TRBJ2-1
d_call: -

cdr3_aa: CASSYQGARGANVLTF
cdr3_nt: TGTGCCAGCAGTTACCAGGGGGCGCGGGGGGCCAACGTCCTGACTTTC
clone_size: -
v_call: TRBV6-5
j_call: TRBJ2-6
d_call: TRBD1

cdr3_aa: CASSILGQNNEQFF
cdr3_nt: TGTGCCAGCAGTATACTAGGACAGAACAATGAGCAGTTCTTC
clone_size: -
v_call: TRBV27
j_call: TRBJ2-1
d_call: -

cdr3_aa: CAISDLVNTGELFF
cdr3_nt: TGTGCCATCAGTGACCTTGTGAACACCGGGGAGCTGTTTTTT
clone_size: -
v_call: TRBV10-3
j_call: TRBJ2-2
d_call: -

cdr3_aa: CASRPGRPSLNTEAFF
cdr3_nt: TGTGCCAGCAGACCGGGACGGCCCTCTTTGAACACTGAAGCTTTCTTT
clone_size: once
v_call: TRBV27
j_call: TRBJ1-1
d_call: -

cdr3_aa: CASSYSVASGFYEQYF
cdr3_nt: TGTGCCAGCAGTTACTCGGTAGCTAGCGGATTCTACGAGCAGTACTTC
clone_size: -
v_call: TRBV6-6
j_call: TRBJ2-7
d_call: TRBD2

cdr3_aa: CASSPDEKLFF
cdr3_nt: TGTGCCAGCAGCCCGGATGAAAAACTGTTTTTT
clone_size: -
v_call: TRBV5-6
j_call: TRBJ1-4
d_call: -

cdr3_aa: CASSLAPRASSYEQYF
cdr3_nt: TGTGCCAGCAGCTTGGCCCCCAGGGCCAGCTCCTACGAGCAGTACTTC
clone_size: -
v_call: TRBV5-4
j_call: TRBJ2-7
d_call: -

cdr3_aa: CASSQSRGGNTEAFF
cdr3_nt: TGTGCCAGCAGTCAATCAAGGGGGGGGAACACTGAAGCTTTCTTT
clone_size: -
v_call: TRBV27
j_call: TRBJ1-1
d_call: -

cdr3_aa: CASSFTGSYEQYF
cdr3_nt: TGTGCCAGCAGTTTTACTGGGTCCTACGAGCAGTACTTC
clone_size: -
v_call: TRBV27
j_call: TRBJ2-7
d_call: -

cdr3_aa: CASSIVGGPEDGYTF
cdr3_nt: TGTGCCAGCAGCATCGTCGGGGGGCCAGAGGATGGCTACACCTTC
clone_size: -
v_call: TRBV7-9
j_call: TRBJ1-2
d_call: -

cdr3_aa: CASSTDRAGYGYTF
cdr3_nt: TGTGCCAGCTCAACGGACAGGGCGGGCTATGGCTACACCTTC
clone_size: -
v_call: TRBV18
j_call: TRBJ1-2
d_call: TRBD1

cdr3_aa: CASRIGLASGYNEQFF
cdr3_nt: TGTGCCAGCAGGATTGGACTGGCTAGCGGATACAATGAGCAGTTCTTC
clone_size: -
v_call: TRBV27
j_call: TRBJ2-1
d_call: TRBD2

cdr3_aa: CASSLGRGNTEAFF
cdr3_nt: TGTGCCAGCAGCTTGGGACGGGGGAACACTGAAGCTTTCTTT
clone_size: -
v_call: TRBV5-6
j_call: TRBJ1-1
d_call: -